This T cell receptor (beta chain) was found in a study of blood T cell repertoires in COVID-19 (dated by TCRdb to the early 2020s). General notes on the study: Collaborator samples came from the United States, Italy and Spain and covered acute and convalescent phases of COVID-19. The repertoires were released in a freely available public database meant as a resource for research on the immune response to SARS-CoV-2. Samples were obtained from the ongoing ImmuneRACE study (first 160 participants) and from 1,200 or so subjects provided by 6 global collaborators. HLA class I and class II types, where available, came from metadata supplied by the sample provider rather than from assay-based typing. The material from the prospective study consisted of cDNA or gDNA derived from T cells, B-cell-depleted T cells, or PBMCs. Deeply sampled blood TCRbeta repertoires from subjects exposed to, actively infected with, or recovered from COVID-19 were included in the dataset. A de-identified subject ID, COVID-19 status, age in years and sex were almost always included in the sample metadata.

The immunoSEQ Assay, a bias-controlled multiplex PCR, was used to amplify TCRbeta CDR3 regions from genomic DNA. The source study handled its data this way. Within the assay, amplification of reference gene primers was used to estimate how many nucleated cells each sample contained. To quantify the absolute abundance of each unique TCRbeta CDR3 rearrangement, sequence reads were collapsed and filtered. For each sample, productive Simpson clonality was calculated as the square root of Simpson's diversity index across productive rearrangements. The source is immuneACCESS, and TCRdb retained only in-frame sequences with V and J called. Part of the clones is not carried over; for the studies checked, unresolved V genes explain less than half of this, and the remainder is unexplained. That table is the source of V, J and clone size, and D and trimming were worked out from the DNA. Present in this sample are about 130,000 clones, roughly 87% of which were seen just once. 6.6% of the sample lies in the top ten.

To note about this clone: Its antigen is currently not known. Per-base quality was not reported, and no clone a single base away is much larger than it. In the same sample, other DNA sequences code for this CDR3.

Whole blood was collected in K2EDTA tubes by collaborating institutions according to the institutions' own protocols. For TCRbeta analysis, collaborator samples were shipped as frozen whole blood, as isolated PBMCs, or as DNA extracted from either sample type. V is cut by 0 bases and J by 7 bases, and the space between the germline ends is 14 bases. The CDR1 and CDR2 encoded by the germline V gene are SGDLS and YYNGEE. The CDR3 sequence holds 15 residues, the cysteine and phenylalanine included. Only the CDR3 portion is preserved as DNA: 45 bases, with reading frame beginning at the first base. Results and caveats for the whole study, not just this receptor: The amount of clinical and demographic metadata varied by source and participant and was provided uncurated.

The chain couples TRBV9 to TRBJ1-5, with no confident D gene call. The sample taken for sequencing was peripheral blood. This receptor was taken from an elderly man with active or convalescent COVID-19. CDR3 region: CASSVEGGSGQPQHF. Read as DNA, the sequence is TGTGCCAGCAGCGTAGAGGGAGGGTCGGGGCAGCCCCAGCATTTT.